The source of this T cell receptor beta chain is a study of cytomegalovirus exposure and HLA in healthy donors. Study as a whole: Later analysis reported that the 120 or so validation repertoires shared the platform of the approximately 670 first-cohort repertoires.

Study-level results: Through in vitro validation, three CMV-associated chains were shown to be specific for CMV antigens. Subsequent analysis found a tendency for first-cohort TCR clusters to co-occur within the 95 to 150 validation repertoires.

Assay used: immunoSEQ multiplex PCR; TCRdb lists only in-frame clones, some missing. The table includes roughly 80,000 clones, approximately 91% detected once. The germline V gene encodes CDR1 LNHNV and CDR2 YYDKDF (reference sequence). V lost 0 bases and J lost 0, with 14 bases in between. The CDR3 totals 17 residues. The donors were in the roughly 130-subject validation cohort; that cohort was separate from the approximately 670-subject first cohort. This clone was seen just once. Its target is unknown. The V gene is TRBV15, the J gene TRBJ2-5; weak D call: TRBD1 (6 bases). The sequence came from a man in his thirties or forties in good health and CMV-seronegative. The specimen was PBMCs. In nucleotides, the CDR3 is TGTGCCACCAGCAGAGATTTGGGGGCCCAGGACCAAGAGACCCAGTACTTC. It yields the protein CATSRDLGAQDQETQYF.